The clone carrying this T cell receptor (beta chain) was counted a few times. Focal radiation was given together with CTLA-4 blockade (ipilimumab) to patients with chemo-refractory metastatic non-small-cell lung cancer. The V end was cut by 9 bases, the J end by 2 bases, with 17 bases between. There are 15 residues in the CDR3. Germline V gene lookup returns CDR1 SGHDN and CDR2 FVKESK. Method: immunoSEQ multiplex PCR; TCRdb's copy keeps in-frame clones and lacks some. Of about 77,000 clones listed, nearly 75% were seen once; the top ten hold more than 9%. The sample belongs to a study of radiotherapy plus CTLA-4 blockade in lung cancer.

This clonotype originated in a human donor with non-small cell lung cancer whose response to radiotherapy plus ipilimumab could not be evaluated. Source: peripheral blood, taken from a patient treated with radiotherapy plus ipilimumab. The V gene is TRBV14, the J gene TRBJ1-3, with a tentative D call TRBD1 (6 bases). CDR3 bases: TGTGCCAGACGAATACGCGGGGGGCCTGGAAACACCATATATTTT. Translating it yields CARRIRGGPGNTIYF.